Presented here are 18 T cell receptor beta chains from one specimen sequenced in a study of metastatic and nonmetastatic thyroid tumors. Each patient went into thyroid surgery without having received any treatment. TCRdb recomputed clones from the PCR reads via MiXCR. The table lists tens of thousands of clones, about 12% of them singletons. The sequencing sample was made of blood. These receptor sequences come from a male donor with papillary thyroid cancer or a benign thyroid nodule (not recorded which). Some clones in this sample may be carry-over from other donors' samples.

The table lists this clone with many counts. J is TRBJ2-7 and V is TRBV5-6; 9 bases map to TRBD1. Germline assignment: CDR1 SGHDT and CDR2 YYEEEE. The CDR3 is 15 amino acids. Trimming took 2 bases from V and 0 from J; bases not matched to a gene: 3. This CDR3 reads CASSFWDRDSYEQYF. For the CDR3, the DNA is TGTGCCAGCAGCTTTTGGGACAGGGACTCCTACGAGCAGTACTTC.

Remarks on this clone: The junction differs from germline at one of its ends, possibly a read error. The chain recombines TRBV6-1 with TRBJ1-1; D possibly corresponds to TRBD1 (5 bases). CDR1 and CDR2 (germline): MNHNS, SASEGT. The CDR3 loop spans 14 amino acids. The CDR3 nucleotides read TGTGCCAGCAGCAGGGACGACCATAACACTCAAGCTTTCTTT. Amino acid sequence: CASSRDDHNTQAFF.

This clone was found many times. The chain links TRBV18 to TRBJ1-6, with D possibly matching TRBD1 (5 bases). CDR1 KGHSH and CDR2 LQKENI come from the germline V gene. Trimming took off 6 bases at V and 5 bases at J, with 14 bases between the two ends. The CDR3 runs 15 residues. Here the CDR3 DNA reads TGTGCCAGCTCTCCCGGGACGGGAGATAATTCACCCCTCCACTTT. Amino acid sequence: CASSPGTGDNSPLHF.

With regard to this clone: This may be a read error: a much more frequent sequence differs by one nucleotide. The CDR3 DNA follows: TGCGCCAGCAGCCAATACGGTAATTGGGCGGCTGGGTATGGCTACACCTTC. Amino acid sequence: CASSQYGNWAAGYGYTF. This chain connects TRBV4-1 to TRBJ1-2; D ambiguous. Looked up from germline, CDR1 is MGHRA and CDR2 is YSYEKL. The CDR3 consists of 17 residues. V lost 2 bases and J 5 bases, leaving 21 bases between the germline ends.

This clone was seen repeatedly, ten times or more. The chain employs TRBV6-1 and TRBJ1-3; D not certain. The ends were cut back, 5 bases at V and 0 bases at J, with 11 bases in the middle. The CDR3 has 15 amino acids. The germline CDR1 and CDR2 sequences are MNHNS and SASEGT. The DNA for the CDR3 is TGTGCCAGCAGTTCCCTACAGTTCTCTGGAAACACCATATATTTT. Its translation is CASSSLQFSGNTIYF.

This clone was observed at least ten times. The J gene is TRBJ2-5, the V gene TRBV9, with a possible D match to TRBD2 (6 bases). V was shortened by 5 bases and J by 5 bases, with 16 bases between the two germline ends. This CDR3 is built from 14 residues. Germline CDR1 is SGDLS and CDR2 is YYNGEE. In nucleotides, the CDR3 is TGTGCCAGCAGTCGAACCTCAGGGAGGGAGACCCAGTACTTC. It encodes CASSRTSGRETQYF.

This clone came up many times. V is TRBV27 and J is TRBJ2-2, with D uncertain. The CDR3 totals 13 residues. V dropped 5 bases and J dropped 6 bases, with 10 bases sitting between them. Germline-derived CDR1 and CDR2 are MNHEY and SMNVEV (reference sequence). CDR3 DNA sequence: TGTGCCAGCAGTCCTATCCTAGCCGGGGAGCTGTTTTTT. Protein sequence: CASSPILAGELFF.

Ten or more counts support this clone. The chain uses TRBV20-1 and TRBJ1-2, with TRBD1 matching over 9 bases. Germline V gives CDR1 DFQATT, CDR2 SNEGSKA (reference sequence). Unmatched junction bases numbered 15, after V lost 6 bases and J lost 7 bases. This CDR3 has 15 residues. CDR3 DNA sequence: TGCAGTGCGATACCTCCCGGACAGGGGCTGTTTGGCTACACCTTC. Translating gives CSAIPPGQGLFGYTF.

This clone was counted at least ten times. The J gene is TRBJ1-2, the V gene TRBV29-1, with D perhaps TRBD1 (5 bases). Per the germline V gene, CDR1 is SQVTM and CDR2 is ANQGSEA. V lost 7 bases and J 6 bases, leaving 12 bases between the germline ends. The CDR3 has 11 residues. The CDR3 DNA reads TGCAGCGCCCAGGGCCTAGATGGCTACACCTTC. The encoded protein is CSAQGLDGYTF.

This clone has ten or more counts. The chain recombines TRBV4-2 with TRBJ2-1, with TRBD2 matching over 8 bases. Per the germline V gene, CDR1 is LGHNA and CDR2 is YNFKEQ. The CDR3 is 15 amino acids. J was trimmed by 7 bases and V by 1 base; bases with no gene match: 6. The CDR3 sequence: CASSQAGGPGNEQFF. CDR3 nucleotide sequence: TGTGCCAGCAGCCAAGCGGGAGGGCCTGGGAATGAGCAGTTCTTC.

This clone has ten or more counts. This may stem from a read error, because a much larger clone lies one nucleotide away. The chain has TRBV6-1 and TRBJ2-7; 9 bases line up with TRBD2. V shed 11 bases and J 0 bases; nucleotides not matched to a gene: 8. This CDR3 spans 14 amino acids. CDR1 and CDR2 from the germline V gene are MNHNS and SASEGT. The CDR3 DNA is TGTGCCGGCCATAGCGGGAGCGTCTCCTACGAGCAGTACTTC. Its protein is CAGHSGSVSYEQYF.

This clone has at least ten counts. The chain carries TRBV11-2 and TRBJ2-5; 8 bases match TRBD1. Germline-derived CDR1 and CDR2 are SGHAT and FQNNGV. V shed 5 bases and J 5 bases; nucleotides not matched to a gene: 1. This CDR3 region has 12 residues. As DNA, the CDR3 is TGTGCCAGCAGCCGACAGGGGGAGACCCAGTACTTC. Translated, it gives CASSRQGETQYF.

Concerning this clone itself: One junction end disagrees with the germline gene, perhaps due to a read error. This sequence joins TRBV2 and TRBJ1-2; D gene ambiguous. The germline gives CDR1 SNHLY, CDR2 FYNNEI. There are 13 residues in the CDR3. The CDR3 reads CASSERTGYGHTF. The DNA of the CDR3 is TGTGCCAGCAGCGAGAGGACGGGATATGGCCACACCTTC. The complete variable domain, with remaining parts taken from reference TRBV2 and TRBJ1-2, reads EPEVTQTPSHQVTQMGQEVILRCVPISNHLYFYWYRQILGQKVEFLVSFYNNEISEKSEIFDDQFSVERPDGSNFTLKIRSTKLEDSAMYFCASSERTGYGHTFGSGTRLTVV.

This clone occurred many times. The chain recombines TRBV28 with TRBJ2-5; a weak D match, TRBD2 (6 bases). Germline CDR1 and CDR2: MDHEN and SYDVKM. The CDR3 length is 14 residues. Trimming took off 7 bases at V and 2 bases at J, with 14 bases between the two ends. CDR3 amino acids: CASTEGLAQETQYF. The CDR3 nucleotides are TGTGCCAGCACCGAGGGACTCGCACAAGAGACCCAGTACTTC.

Concerning this clone: A much larger clone lies one base from this, so it may be a read error. The same CDR3 can be traced to other DNA sequences in this sample. The genes are TRBV28 and TRBJ1-6, with 10 bases matching TRBD1. Germline CDR1 and CDR2: MDHEN and SYDVKM. The CDR3 is made up of 16 amino acids. CDR3 amino acids: CASSPVGQGDNSPLHF. As DNA, the CDR3 is TGTGCCAGCAGTCCTGTAGGACAGGGGGATAACTCACCCCTCCACTTT.

This clone showed up many times. CDR3 sequence (DNA): TGTGCCAGCAGTGAAGAGGGCAGTGGGACTGAAGCTTTCTTT. Its protein product is CASSEEGSGTEAFF. The chain combines TRBV6-1 with TRBJ1-1; the D is unclear. CDR3 length: 14 residues. Trimming stripped 1 base from V and 5 bases from J, with 11 bases between. CDR1 MNHNS and CDR2 SASEGT come from the germline V gene.

With respect to this clone: One junction end does not reproduce the germline sequence, and a read error may be involved. The CDR3 loop is CTSTPQGATGANVLTF. CDR3 bases: TGTACCAGTACCCCCCAGGGGGCCACGGGGGCCAACGTCCTGACTTTC. The chain couples TRBV19 to TRBJ2-6; 8 nucleotides line up with TRBD1. This CDR3 comprises 16 residues. CDR1 and CDR2 (germline): LNHDA, SQIVND (reference sequence).

The table lists this clone with many counts. The junction differs from germline at one of its ends, possibly a read error. The sample contains more than one DNA sequence encoding this CDR3. The chain couples TRBV7-3 to TRBJ2-3; tentative D call: TRBD2 (5 bases). This CDR3 contains 13 residues. Germline CDR1 and CDR2: SGHTA and FQGTGA. The CDR3 DNA is TGTGCCAGCAGCTTTGGCGGGCCAGATACGCAGTGTTTT. Its protein is CASSFGGPDTQCF. Supplemented by reference TRBV7-3 and TRBJ2-3, the full variable domain reads GAGVSQTPSNKVTEKGKYVELRCDPISGHTALYWYRQSLGQGPEFLIYFQGTGAADDSGLPNDRFFAVRPEGSVSTLKIQRTERGDSAVYLCASSFGGPDTQCFGPGTRLTVL.